This T cell receptor beta chain is drawn from a study of T cell changes during pregnancy in multiple sclerosis. Here immunoSEQ multiplex PCR was the method, and the copy in TCRdb shows in-frame clones only, minus some. The data hold around 95,000 clones, with 92% observed a single time. The V and J ends lost 3 bases and 6 bases, in that order; junction bases with no gene match: 8. The CDR3 runs to 14 residues. The V gene's germline CDR1 is GTSNPN and CDR2 SVGIG (reference sequence). This sequence originates from a female donor with multiple sclerosis, enrolled in a pregnancy study. The specimen comprised peripheral blood, sampled after pregnancy. The chain uses TRBV30 and TRBJ1-3; TRBD1 agrees at 7 bases. The CDR3 nucleotides are TGTGCCTGGAGGGAGGGACAGATCCAAAACACCATATATTTT. This gives the protein CAWREGQIQNTIYF. Together with reference TRBV30 and TRBJ1-3, the CDR3 gives the full variable domain: SQTIHQWPATLVQPVGSPLSLECTVEGTSNPNLYWYRQAAGRGLQLLFYSVGIGQISSEVPQNLSASRPQDRQFILSSKKLLLSDSGFYLCAWREGQIQNTIYFGEGSWLTVV.